Listed below are T cell receptor beta chains from one sample, sequenced in a study of cytomegalovirus exposure and HLA in healthy donors. The data were produced by immunoSEQ multiplex PCR, yet TCRdb's version contains in-frame clones alone and is incomplete. The table has 150,000 or so clones, 74% seen once. The sample comprised PBMCs. The origin of the receptors is a male donor in good health and CMV-seronegative. The CDR3 runs from the conserved cysteine through the conserved F or W. D genes are given only for firm matches. Rows give clone size only sometimes, using once, few, many, or a class for an expanded clone.

V,size,J,D,DNA,CDR3
TRBV7-8,.,TRBJ1-5,.,TGTGCCAGCAGCTTAGGTTCAGGGAACAATCAGCCCCAGCATTTT,CASSLGSGNNQPQHF
TRBV4-2,.,TRBJ2-1,TRBD2,TGTGCCAGCAGCTTTTCTAGCGGCTCCTACAATGAGCAGTTCTTC,CASSFSSGSYNEQFF
TRBV30,.,TRBJ1-2,.,TGTGCCTGGAGTGTAGCGGTCACCAGGTATGGCTACACCTTC,CAWSVAVTRYGYTF
TRBV19,.,TRBJ2-3,TRBD1,TGTGCCAGTAGTAAGGGACAGTGGATCTCTAGCACAGATACGCAGTATTTT,CASSKGQWISSTDTQYF
TRBV7-3,few,TRBJ2-1,TRBD2,TGTGCCAGCAGCTTGTTGGGGACTAGCGGGAGTCAGTTCTTC,CASSLLGTSGSQFF
TRBV10-2,.,TRBJ1-5,.,TGCGCCAGCAGTTTCGTCCGGCCGAGGGGCAATCAGCCCCAGCATTTT,CASSFVRPRGNQPQHF
TRBV7-9,.,TRBJ1-2,.,TGTGCCAGCAGCTCGTCTACAGGGTTAGGTGGCTACACCTTC,CASSSSTGLGGYTF
TRBV7-6,.,TRBJ2-7,TRBD2,TGTGCCAGCAGCTTAGGCCTAGCGGGCCTCGCCTACGAGCAGTACTTC,CASSLGLAGLAYEQYF
TRBV5-1,.,TRBJ2-1,TRBD1,TGCGCCAGCAGCAGGGGACAGGGCTACAATGAGCAGTTCTTC,CASSRGQGYNEQFF
TRBV5-1,.,TRBJ2-7,.,TGCGCCAGCAGCTTCCGGGGTGCCCCTTTCGAGCAGTACTTC,CASSFRGAPFEQYF
TRBV27,.,TRBJ1-1,.,TGTGCCAGCAGTGGTGGGCTGAACACTGAAGCTTTCTTT,CASSGGLNTEAFF
TRBV9,.,TRBJ2-7,.,TGTGCCAGCAGTGAGATATCTGATAGCTACGAGCAGTACTTC,CASSEISDSYEQYF
TRBV19,once,TRBJ1-1,TRBD1,TGTGCCAGTAGCCAGGGACAGGGGATGAACACTGAAGCTTTCTTT,CASSQGQGMNTEAFF
TRBV7-3,few,TRBJ2-6,.,TGTGCCAGCAGCGCCCAGAGGCTCTCTGGGGCCAACGTCCTGACTTTC,CASSAQRLSGANVLTF
TRBV2,.,TRBJ2-3,.,TGTGCCAGCATGAAGGACAGCTACACAGATACGCAGTATTTT,CASMKDSYTDTQYF
TRBV14,.,TRBJ2-1,TRBD2,TGTGCCAGCAGCCAACCGACTAGCGGGGGGGCCAATGAGCAGTTCTTC,CASSQPTSGGANEQFF
TRBV28,few,TRBJ2-2,TRBD2,TGTGCCAGCAGCCTCGGACTAGTGGCGAACACCGGGGAGCTGTTTTTT,CASSLGLVANTGELFF
TRBV7-2,.,TRBJ2-2,.,TGTGCCAGCAGCTTAGACAGGGCCCACACCGGGGAGCTGTTTTTT,CASSLDRAHTGELFF
TRBV28,.,TRBJ2-7,TRBD2,TGTGCCAGCAGTTTAACGGCGGGGGGTCCCTCTCGATACGAGCAGTACTTC,CASSLTAGGPSRYEQYF
TRBV19,.,TRBJ1-3,TRBD1,TGTGCCAGTGGGGGACAGCGGATCTCTGGAAACACCATATATTTT,CASGGQRISGNTIYF
TRBV11-3,few,TRBJ2-1,TRBD2,TGTGCCAGCAGTCAAGTGGGGGGGTCTTACAATGAGCAGTTCTTC,CASSQVGGSYNEQFF
TRBV11-2,.,TRBJ1-2,TRBD1,TGTGCCAGCAGCGGAGACAGGGGGCGAGGCTATGGCTACACCTTC,CASSGDRGRGYGYTF
TRBV7-2,.,TRBJ1-3,.,TGTGCCAGCAGCTTTGGGGGGGTCTCTGGAAACACCATATATTTT,CASSFGGVSGNTIYF
TRBV15,.,TRBJ2-7,TRBD1,TGTGCCACCAGCAGAGATATGGTTAGGAGACAGGGGAGTGCCGAGCAGTACTTC,CATSRDMVRRQGSAEQYF
TRBV11-2,few,TRBJ2-5,TRBD2,TGTGCCAGCAGCTCCGGGACTAGCATAGTTGTTGAGACCCAGTACTTC,CASSSGTSIVVETQYF
TRBV10-3,.,TRBJ2-7,TRBD1,TGTGCCATCAGGGGGACAGCCCAAGGGTACGAGCAGTACTTC,CAIRGTAQGYEQYF
TRBV28,.,TRBJ2-1,TRBD1,TGTGCCAGCACTTCCTCCGGGACAGGGCGCTATGAGCAGTTCTTC,CASTSSGTGRYEQFF
TRBV9,.,TRBJ2-1,.,TGTGCCAGCAGCGTAGGTCGGACAGCATACAATGAGCAGTTCTTC,CASSVGRTAYNEQFF
TRBV7-2,.,TRBJ1-2,TRBD1,TGTGCCAGCAGCTTAGCGGGACAGGGACAGGGCTACACCTTC,CASSLAGQGQGYTF
TRBV7-2,.,TRBJ1-2,TRBD1,TGTGCCAGCGGGGTCCGGACAGGGAACTATGGCTACACCTTC,CASGVRTGNYGYTF
TRBV6-5,.,TRBJ1-5,.,TGTGCCAGCAGGAAGGACAGAGCATTCAATCAGCCCCAGCATTTT,CASRKDRAFNQPQHF
TRBV29-1,.,TRBJ1-3,.,TGCAGCGTTGAAGATCCAGGGGAGCGGTACACCATATATTTT,CSVEDPGERYTIYF
TRBV4-1,few,TRBJ1-1,.,TGCGCCAGCAGCCAAGAGTACATGAACACTGAAGCTTTCTTT,CASSQEYMNTEAFF
TRBV19,.,TRBJ2-1,TRBD2,TGTGCCAGTAGCCTAGGGACTAGCGGGATAAATGAGCAGTTCTTC,CASSLGTSGINEQFF
TRBV6-6,.,TRBJ1-2,TRBD1,TGTGCCAGCAGTTACTCCGGGACAGTAGATAACTATGGCTACACCTTC,CASSYSGTVDNYGYTF
TRBV7-3,.,TRBJ1-1,.,TGTGCCAGCAGCGCTTGGGAGGACACTGAAGCTTTCTTT,CASSAWEDTEAFF
TRBV15,few,TRBJ1-4,.,TGTGCCACCAGTGGCGGTCGGGTGGCTAATGAAAAACTGTTTTTT,CATSGGRVANEKLFF
TRBV6-5,.,TRBJ2-7,TRBD1,TGTGCCAGCACCAAGGACAGGGGTGTCAACGAGCAGTACTTC,CASTKDRGVNEQYF
TRBV19,.,TRBJ2-1,TRBD2,TGTGCCAGTAGTATATCGCTACTAGCGCGAAACTCCTACAATGAGCAGTTCTTC,CASSISLLARNSYNEQFF
TRBV19,once,TRBJ1-5,.,TGTGCCAGTAGTATCGAGCAAGGGGCATGGGGCAATCAGCCCCAGCATTTT,CASSIEQGAWGNQPQHF
TRBV28,.,TRBJ2-3,.,TGTGCCAGCAGTTTGCGGGGCCTCAGCACAGATACGCAGTATTTT,CASSLRGLSTDTQYF
TRBV18,.,TRBJ2-4,TRBD1,TGTGCCAGCTCACCGTATTACAGGGGGCGCGGTAGCAAAAACATTCAGTACTTC,CASSPYYRGRGSKNIQYF
TRBV28,.,TRBJ2-3,.,TGTGCCTCCTCTTCTAGCTCAGCAGATACGCAGTATTTT,CASSSSSADTQYF